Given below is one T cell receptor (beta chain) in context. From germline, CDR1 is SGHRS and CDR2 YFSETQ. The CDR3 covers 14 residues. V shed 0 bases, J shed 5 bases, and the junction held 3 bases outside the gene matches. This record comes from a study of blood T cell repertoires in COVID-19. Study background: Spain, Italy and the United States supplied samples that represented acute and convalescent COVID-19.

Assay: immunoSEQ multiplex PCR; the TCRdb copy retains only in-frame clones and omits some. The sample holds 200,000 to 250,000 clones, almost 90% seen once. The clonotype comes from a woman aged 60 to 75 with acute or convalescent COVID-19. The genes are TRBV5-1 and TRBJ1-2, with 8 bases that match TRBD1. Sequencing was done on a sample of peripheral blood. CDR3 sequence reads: CASSLGTGIYGYTF. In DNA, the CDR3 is TGCGCCAGCAGCTTGGGGACAGGGATTTATGGCTACACCTTC. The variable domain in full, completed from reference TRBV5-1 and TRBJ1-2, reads KAGVTQTPRYLIKTRGQQVTLSCSPISGHRSVSWYQQTPGQGLQFLFEYFSETQRNKGNFPGRFSGRQFSNSRSEMNVSTLELGDSALYLCASSLGTGIYGYTFGSGTRLTVV.